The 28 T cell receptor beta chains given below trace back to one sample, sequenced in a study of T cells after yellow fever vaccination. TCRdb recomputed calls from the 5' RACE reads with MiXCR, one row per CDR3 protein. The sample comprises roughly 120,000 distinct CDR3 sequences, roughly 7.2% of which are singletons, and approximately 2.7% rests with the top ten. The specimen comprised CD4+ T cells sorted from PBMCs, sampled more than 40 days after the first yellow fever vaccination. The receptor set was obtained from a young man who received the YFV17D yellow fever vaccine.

CDR3 bases: TGCGCCAGCAGCTTGGCCTTAGTTGGGGCCGGGGAGCTGTTTTTT. It translates to CASSLALVGAGELFF. This chain links TRBV5-1 with TRBJ2-2; D uncertain. CDR1 is SGHRS, CDR2 YFSETQ, per germline. The CDR3 spans 15 residues. V lost 0 bases and J lost 6, with 12 bases in between.

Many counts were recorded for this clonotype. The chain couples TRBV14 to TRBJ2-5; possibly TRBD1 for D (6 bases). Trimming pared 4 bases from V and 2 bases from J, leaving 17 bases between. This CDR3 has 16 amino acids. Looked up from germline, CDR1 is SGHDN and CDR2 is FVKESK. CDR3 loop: CASSRTVTVKQETQYF. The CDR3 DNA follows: TGTGCCAGCAGCCGGACAGTGACAGTTAAACAAGAGACCCAGTACTTC.

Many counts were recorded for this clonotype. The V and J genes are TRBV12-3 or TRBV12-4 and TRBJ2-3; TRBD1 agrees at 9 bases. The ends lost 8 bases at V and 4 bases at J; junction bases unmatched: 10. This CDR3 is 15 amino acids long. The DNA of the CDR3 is TGTGCCAGCGCCAAACGACAGGGGGTGGCAGATACGCAGTATTTT. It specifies CASAKRQGVADTQYF.

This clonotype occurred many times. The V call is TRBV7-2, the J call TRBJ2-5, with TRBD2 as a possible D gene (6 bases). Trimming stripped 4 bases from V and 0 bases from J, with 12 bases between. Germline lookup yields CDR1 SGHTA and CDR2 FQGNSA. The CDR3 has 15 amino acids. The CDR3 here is CASSWLASDQETQYF. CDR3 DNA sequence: TGTGCCAGCAGCTGGCTAGCGAGCGACCAAGAGACCCAGTACTTC.

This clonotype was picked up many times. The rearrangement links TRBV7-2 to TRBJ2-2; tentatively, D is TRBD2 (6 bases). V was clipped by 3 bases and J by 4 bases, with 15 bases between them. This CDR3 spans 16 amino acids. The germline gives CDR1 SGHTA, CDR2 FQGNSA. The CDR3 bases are TGTGCCAGCAGCTTGGGACTTCGGGAGCCCACCGGGGAGCTGTTTTTT. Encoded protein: CASSLGLREPTGELFF.

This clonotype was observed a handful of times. The CDR3 loop reads CASSAEVNEQFF. For the CDR3, the DNA is TGTGCCAGCAGTGCGGAGGTAAATGAGCAGTTCTTC. The rearrangement links TRBV2 to TRBJ2-1; possible D gene TRBD2, 5 bases. CDR1 is SNHLY and CDR2 is FYNNEI in the germline V gene. Trimming took off 4 bases at V and 7 bases at J, with 8 bases between the two ends. The CDR3 totals 12 residues.

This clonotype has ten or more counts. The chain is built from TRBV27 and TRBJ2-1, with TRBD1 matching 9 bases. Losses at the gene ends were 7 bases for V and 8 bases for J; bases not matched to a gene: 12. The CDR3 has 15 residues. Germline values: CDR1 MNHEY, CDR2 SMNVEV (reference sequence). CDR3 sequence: CASTLDRTGVDEQFF. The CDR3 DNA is TGTGCCAGCACCCTGGACCGGACAGGGGTAGATGAGCAGTTCTTC.

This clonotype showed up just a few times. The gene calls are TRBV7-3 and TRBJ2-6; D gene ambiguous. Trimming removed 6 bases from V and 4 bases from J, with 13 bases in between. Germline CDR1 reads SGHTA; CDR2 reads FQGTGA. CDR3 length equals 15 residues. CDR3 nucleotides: TGTGCCAGCAGGGACGGTACTGCGGGGGCCAACGTCCTGACTTTC. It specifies CASRDGTAGANVLTF.

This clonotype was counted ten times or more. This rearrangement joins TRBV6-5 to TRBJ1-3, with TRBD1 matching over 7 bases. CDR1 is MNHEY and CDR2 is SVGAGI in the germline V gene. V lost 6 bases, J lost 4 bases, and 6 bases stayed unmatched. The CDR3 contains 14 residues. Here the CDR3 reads CASRQGLGGNTIYF. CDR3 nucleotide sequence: TGTGCCAGCAGACAGGGGTTAGGGGGAAACACCATATATTTT.

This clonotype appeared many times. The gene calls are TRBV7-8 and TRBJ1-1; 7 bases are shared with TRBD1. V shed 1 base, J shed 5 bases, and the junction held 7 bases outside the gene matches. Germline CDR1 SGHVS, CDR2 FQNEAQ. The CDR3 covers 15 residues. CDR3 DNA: TGTGCCAGCAGCTTAGAAGGACAGGAGGGGACTGAAGCTTTCTTT. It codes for CASSLEGQEGTEAFF.

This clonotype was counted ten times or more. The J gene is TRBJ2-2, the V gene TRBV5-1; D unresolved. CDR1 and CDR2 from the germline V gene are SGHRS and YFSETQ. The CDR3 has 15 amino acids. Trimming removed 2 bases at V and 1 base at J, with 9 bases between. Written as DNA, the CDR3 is TGCGCCAGCAGCTTTCATGAACTGAACACCGGGGAGCTGTTTTTT. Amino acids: CASSFHELNTGELFF.

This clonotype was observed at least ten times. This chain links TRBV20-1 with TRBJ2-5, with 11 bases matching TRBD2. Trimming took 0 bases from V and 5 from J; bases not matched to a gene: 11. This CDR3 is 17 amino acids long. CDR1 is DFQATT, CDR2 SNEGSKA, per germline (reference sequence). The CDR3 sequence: CSARDWASGGFGETQYF. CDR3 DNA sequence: TGCAGTGCTAGAGATTGGGCTAGCGGGGGGTTCGGGGAGACCCAGTACTTC.

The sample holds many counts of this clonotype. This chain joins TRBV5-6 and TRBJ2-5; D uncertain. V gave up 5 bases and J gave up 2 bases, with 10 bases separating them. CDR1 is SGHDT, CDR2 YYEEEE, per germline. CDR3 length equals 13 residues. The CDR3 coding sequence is TGTGCCAGCAGACCCGGACGGCAAGAGACCCAGTACTTC. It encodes CASRPGRQETQYF.

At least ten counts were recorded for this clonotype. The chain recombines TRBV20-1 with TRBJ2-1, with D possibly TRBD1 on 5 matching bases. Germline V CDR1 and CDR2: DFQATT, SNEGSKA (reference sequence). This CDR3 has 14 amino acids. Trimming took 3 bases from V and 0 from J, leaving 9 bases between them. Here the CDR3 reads CSASSGLSYNEQFF. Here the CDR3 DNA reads TGCAGTGCTAGTTCAGGGCTCTCCTACAATGAGCAGTTCTTC.

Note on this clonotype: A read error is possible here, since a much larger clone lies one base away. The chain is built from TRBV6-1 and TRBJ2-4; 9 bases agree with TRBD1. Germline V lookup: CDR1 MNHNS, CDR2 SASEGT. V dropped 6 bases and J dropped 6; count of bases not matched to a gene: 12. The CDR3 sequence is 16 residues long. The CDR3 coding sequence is TGTGCCAGCAGGCCTGCAGGACAGGGGCAAGGAAACATTCAGTACTTC. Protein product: CASRPAGQGQGNIQYF.

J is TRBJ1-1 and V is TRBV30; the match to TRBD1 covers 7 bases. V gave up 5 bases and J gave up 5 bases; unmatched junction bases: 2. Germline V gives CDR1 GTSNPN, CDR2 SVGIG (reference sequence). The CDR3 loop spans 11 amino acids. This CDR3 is CAWEDRTEAFF. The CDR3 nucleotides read TGTGCCTGGGAGGACAGGACTGAAGCTTTCTTT.

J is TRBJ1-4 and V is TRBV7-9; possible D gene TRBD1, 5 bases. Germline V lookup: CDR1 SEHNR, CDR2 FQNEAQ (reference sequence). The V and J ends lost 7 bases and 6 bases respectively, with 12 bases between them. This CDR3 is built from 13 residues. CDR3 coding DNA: TGTGCCAGCACTGTAGGCAGGGATGAAAAACTGTTTTTT. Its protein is CASTVGRDEKLFF.

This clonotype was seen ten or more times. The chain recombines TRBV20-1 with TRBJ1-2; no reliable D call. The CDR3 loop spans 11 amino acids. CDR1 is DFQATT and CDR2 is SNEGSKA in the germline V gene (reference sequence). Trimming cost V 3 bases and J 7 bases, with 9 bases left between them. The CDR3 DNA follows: TGCAGTGCTAGGAGTCGAGGTGGCTACACCTTC. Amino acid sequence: CSARSRGGYTF.

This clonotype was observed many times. CDR3 sequence: CASSSSAGRISEAFF. CDR3 bases: TGTGCCAGCAGCTCCTCCGCAGGAAGGATATCTGAAGCTTTCTTT. The gene calls are TRBV7-9 and TRBJ1-1; D not certain. Looked up from germline, CDR1 is SEHNR and CDR2 is FQNEAQ (reference sequence). This CDR3 has 15 residues. V was shortened by 4 bases and J by 6 bases, with 18 bases between the two germline ends.

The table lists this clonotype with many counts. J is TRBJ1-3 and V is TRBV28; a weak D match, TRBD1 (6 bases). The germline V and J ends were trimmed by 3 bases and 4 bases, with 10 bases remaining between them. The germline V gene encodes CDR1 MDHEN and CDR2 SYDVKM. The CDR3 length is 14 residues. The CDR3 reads CASSFGGGGNTIYF. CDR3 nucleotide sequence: TGTGCCAGCAGTTTCGGAGGGGGAGGAAACACCATATATTTT.

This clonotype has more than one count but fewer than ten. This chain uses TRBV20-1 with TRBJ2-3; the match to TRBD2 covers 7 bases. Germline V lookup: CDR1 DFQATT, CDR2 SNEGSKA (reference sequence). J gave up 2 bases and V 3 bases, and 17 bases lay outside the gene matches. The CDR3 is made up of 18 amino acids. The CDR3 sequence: CSARGLSGSKGATDTQYF. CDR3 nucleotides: TGCAGTGCTAGGGGACTAAGCGGGTCTAAAGGGGCCACAGATACGCAGTATTTT.

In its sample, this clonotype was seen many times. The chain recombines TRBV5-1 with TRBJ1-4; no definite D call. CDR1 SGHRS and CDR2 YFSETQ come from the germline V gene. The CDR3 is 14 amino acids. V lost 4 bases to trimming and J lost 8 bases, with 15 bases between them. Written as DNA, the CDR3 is TGCGCCAGCAGCGTCCGGGCCCTAGGAGAAAAACTGTTTTTT. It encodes CASSVRALGEKLFF.

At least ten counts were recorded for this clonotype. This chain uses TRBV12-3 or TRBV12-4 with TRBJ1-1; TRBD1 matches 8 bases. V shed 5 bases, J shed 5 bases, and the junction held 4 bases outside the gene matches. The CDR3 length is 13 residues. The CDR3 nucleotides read TGTGCCAGCAGTATCGACAGGGGAACTGAAGCTTTCTTT. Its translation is CASSIDRGTEAFF.

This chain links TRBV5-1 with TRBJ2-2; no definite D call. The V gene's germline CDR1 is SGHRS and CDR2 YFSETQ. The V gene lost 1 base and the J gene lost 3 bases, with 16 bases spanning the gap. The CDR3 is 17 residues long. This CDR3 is CASSLSPLDGDTGELFF. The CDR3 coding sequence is TGCGCCAGCAGCTTGTCGCCCCTAGATGGGGACACCGGGGAGCTGTTTTTT.

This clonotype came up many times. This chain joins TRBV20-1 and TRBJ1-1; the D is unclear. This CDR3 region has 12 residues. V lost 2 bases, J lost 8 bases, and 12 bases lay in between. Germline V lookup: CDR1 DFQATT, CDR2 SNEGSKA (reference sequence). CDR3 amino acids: CSARSPPREAFF. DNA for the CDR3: TGCAGTGCTAGATCCCCCCCACGGGAAGCTTTCTTT.

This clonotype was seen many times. CDR3 sequence: CASSTHWTSGTGELFF. The CDR3 DNA sequence: TGTGCCAGCAGCACTCATTGGACTAGCGGGACTGGGGAGCTGTTTTTT. The chain employs TRBV11-2 and TRBJ2-2; 12 bases agree with TRBD2. V was clipped by 5 bases and J by 8 bases; unmatched bases: 9. Germline loops: CDR1 SGHAT, CDR2 FQNNGV. The CDR3 contains 16 residues.

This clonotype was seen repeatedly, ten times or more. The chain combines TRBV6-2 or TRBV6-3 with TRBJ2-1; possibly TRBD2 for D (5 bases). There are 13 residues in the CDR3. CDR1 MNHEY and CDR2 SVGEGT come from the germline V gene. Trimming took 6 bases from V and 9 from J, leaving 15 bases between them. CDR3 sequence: CASSSQIGGEQFF. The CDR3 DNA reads TGTGCCAGCAGCTCCCAGATCGGAGGTGAGCAGTTCTTC.

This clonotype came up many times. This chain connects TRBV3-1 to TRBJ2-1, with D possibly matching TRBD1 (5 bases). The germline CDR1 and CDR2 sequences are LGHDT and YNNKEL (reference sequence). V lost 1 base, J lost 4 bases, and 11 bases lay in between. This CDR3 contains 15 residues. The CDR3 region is CASSQGSGKYNEQFF. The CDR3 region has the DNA TGTGCCAGCAGCCAAGGGTCAGGGAAATACAATGAGCAGTTCTTC.